The text below deals with one T cell receptor beta chain. The sample belongs to a study of CD8 T cells in Susac syndrome. The multiple sclerosis controls, all treatment-naive patients, had relapsing-remitting disease that was stable or active. The authors reverse transcribed roughly 0.5 to 1 ug RNA with random hexamers. The CDR3 of TCR beta was amplified by immunoSEQ multiplex PCR across 54 Vbeta and 13 Jbeta. TCRdb fed the immunoSEQ multiplex PCR reads into MiXCR, producing one record per CDR3 protein. This sample carries approximately 220,000 distinct CDR3 sequences, over 90% of them seen once, and the ten largest clones take 0.082%. Trimming cost V 0 bases and J 3 bases, with 3 bases left between them. The CDR3 totals 13 residues. From germline, CDR1 is MNHEY and CDR2 SVGAGI.

Sequenced: CD4+ T cells from PBMCs. The clonotype originates from a human donor with multiple sclerosis. The chain has TRBV6-5 and TRBJ1-5, with D uncertain. CDR3 protein: CASSYSLNQPQHF. The CDR3 DNA sequence: TGTGCCAGCAGTTACTCCCTCAATCAGCCCCAGCATTTT.